This T cell receptor (beta chain) originates from a study of Graves' ophthalmopathy and Graves' hyperthyroidism. Whole-study findings and limits: Among expanded thyroid clonotypes above 0.001 frequency, most also occurred in blood.

Note on this clonotype: The antigen is not known.

The germline CDR1 and CDR2 sequences are DFQATT and SNEGSKA (reference sequence). Trimming removed 3 bases at V and 3 bases at J, with 17 bases between. The CDR3 spans 15 residues. RNA transcripts yielded amplified TCR beta CDR3 regions. First-round RT-PCR with HTBI primers preceded a second-round multiplex PCR. TCRdb redid the calling of the multiplex PCR reads with MiXCR, one entry per CDR3 protein. The profile covers about 500,000 distinct CDR3 sequences, with under 40% appearing a single time and 4% to 5% taken by the ten largest. Diagnosis relied on clinical symptoms, serum thyroxine, TRAb, thyroid ultrasound and orbital computed tomography.

The sample taken for sequencing was peripheral blood or thyroid tissue (not recorded which). This sequence was found in an adult man with Graves' hyperthyroidism. V gene TRBV20-1 combines with J gene TRBJ1-1; tentatively, D is TRBD1 (5 bases). The CDR3 reads CSARPSGRGDTEAFF. The CDR3 DNA sequence: TGCAGTGCTAGGCCCAGCGGGAGGGGAGACACTGAAGCTTTCTTT.